This TCR beta chain was obtained from a study of tumor and adjacent non-tumor tissue in lung cancer. Germline CDR1 reads DFQATT; CDR2 reads SNEGSKA (reference sequence). The CDR3 is 11 amino acids. Broader study findings: Tumor tissue had significantly higher TCR diversity than normal lung.

RNA was extracted from bulk tissue without any cell sorting. TCRbeta libraries were built with three rounds of nested PCR, modified from ARM-PCR. TCRdb redid the calling of the multiplex PCR reads with MiXCR, one entry per CDR3 protein. The sample records fewer than 85,000 distinct CDR3 sequences, 60% to 75% being singletons. On this clonotype itself: What it binds is unknown. A junction end diverges from the germline sequence, so it may reflect a read error.

The sequenced sample was lung tumor tissue. The clonotype originates from a man aged 55 to 69 with non-small cell lung cancer. The gene calls are TRBV20-1 and TRBJ1-2; D possibly corresponds to TRBD1 (5 bases). Here the CDR3 DNA reads TGCAGTGCTAGAATCGATCGGGGCTACACATTC. Encoded protein: CSARIDRGYTF.